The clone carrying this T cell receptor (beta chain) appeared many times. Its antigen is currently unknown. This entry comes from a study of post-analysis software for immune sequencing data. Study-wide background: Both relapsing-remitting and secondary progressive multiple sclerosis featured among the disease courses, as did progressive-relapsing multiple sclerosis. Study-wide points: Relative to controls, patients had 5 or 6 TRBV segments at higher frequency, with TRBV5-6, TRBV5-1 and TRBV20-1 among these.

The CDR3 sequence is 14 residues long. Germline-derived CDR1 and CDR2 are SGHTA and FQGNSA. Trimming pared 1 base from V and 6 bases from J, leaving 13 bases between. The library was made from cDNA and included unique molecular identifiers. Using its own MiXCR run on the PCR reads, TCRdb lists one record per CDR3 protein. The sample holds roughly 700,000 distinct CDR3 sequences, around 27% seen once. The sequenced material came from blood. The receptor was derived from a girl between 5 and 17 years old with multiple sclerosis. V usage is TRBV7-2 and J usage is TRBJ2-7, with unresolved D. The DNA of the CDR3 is TGTGCCAGCAGCTTAGTAGTCAACTCTCCCGAGCAGTACTTC. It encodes CASSLVVNSPEQYF.